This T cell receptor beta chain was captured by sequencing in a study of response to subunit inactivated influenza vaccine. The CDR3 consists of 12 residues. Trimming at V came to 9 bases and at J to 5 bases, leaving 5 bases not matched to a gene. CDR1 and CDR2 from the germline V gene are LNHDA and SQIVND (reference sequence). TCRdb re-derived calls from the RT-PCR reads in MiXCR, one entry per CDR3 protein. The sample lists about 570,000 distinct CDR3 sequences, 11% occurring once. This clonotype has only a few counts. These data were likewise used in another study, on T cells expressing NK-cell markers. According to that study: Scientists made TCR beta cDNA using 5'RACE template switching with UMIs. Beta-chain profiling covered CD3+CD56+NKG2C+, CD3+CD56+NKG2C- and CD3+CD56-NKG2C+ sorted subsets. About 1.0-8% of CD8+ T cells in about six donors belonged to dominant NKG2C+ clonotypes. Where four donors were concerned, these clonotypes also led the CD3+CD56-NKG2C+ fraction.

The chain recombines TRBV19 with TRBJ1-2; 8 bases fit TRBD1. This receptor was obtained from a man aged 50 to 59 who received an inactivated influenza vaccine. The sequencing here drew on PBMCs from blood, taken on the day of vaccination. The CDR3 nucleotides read TGTGCCAGCACTCGACAGGGGTATGGCTACACCTTC. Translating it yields CASTRQGYGYTF.